This T cell receptor (beta chain) was sequenced during a study of control samples from healthy donors and cancer patients. The CDR3 covers 16 residues. Looked up from germline, CDR1 is MNHEY and CDR2 is SVGEGT. Trimming stripped 4 bases from V and 0 bases from J, with 13 bases between. Produced via immunoSEQ multiplex PCR; TCRdb's table is partial and in-frame only. The sample yields approximately 89,000 clones, approximately 87% seen once. This TCR derives from a man in his fifties or sixties in good health. The sample consisted of blood. The chain has TRBV6-2 or TRBV6-3 and TRBJ1-3; D ambiguous. The CDR3 here is CASSFPRASSGNTIYF. The DNA for the CDR3 is TGTGCCAGCAGTTTCCCCCGGGCATCCTCTGGAAACACCATATATTTT.